A single sample is the source of the 27 T cell receptor beta chains below, sequenced in a study of blood T cell repertoires in COVID-19 (dated by TCRdb to 2020 to 2021). The library was produced with the immunoSEQ multiplex PCR assay. TCRdb obtained this table from immuneACCESS and retained in-frame rearrangements with V and J assigned. These tables miss some clones; where compared with another copy, unresolved V genes account for less than half of the shortfall, and the remainder is unexplained. A total of about 420,000 clones appear in this sample, around nine tenths of them only once. The top ten clones comprise 0.75% to 0.85% of the sample. The material sequenced was peripheral blood. These receptors were taken from a man aged 18 to 30 with COVID-19, enrolled during active disease.

The gene calls are TRBV5-1 and TRBJ2-3; TRBD1 might be the D (5 bases). The CDR3 extends over 14 amino acids. V was trimmed by 1 base and J by 5 bases, leaving 11 bases between them. Germline assignment: CDR1 SGHRS and CDR2 YFSETQ. The CDR3 spells CASSLSQGKDTQYF. CDR3 nucleotides: TGCGCCAGCAGCTTGTCCCAGGGTAAAGATACGCAGTATTTT.

J is TRBJ2-1 and V is TRBV7-3, with TRBD1 as a possible D gene (6 bases). The CDR3 extends over 15 amino acids. Germline V gives CDR1 SGHTA, CDR2 FQGTGA. With 1 base removed from V and 4 bases from J, the gap between germline ends came to 11 bases. Here the CDR3 reads CASSLIGRGYNEQFF. The CDR3 DNA reads TGTGCCAGCAGCTTAATAGGCAGGGGATACAATGAGCAGTTCTTC.

This chain links TRBV5-4 with TRBJ2-7, with D perhaps matching TRBD2 (5 bases). The germline CDR1 and CDR2 sequences are SGHNT and YYREEE (reference sequence). The V end lost 4 bases, the J end lost 4 bases, and 21 bases lay between the germline ends. This CDR3 is 16 amino acids long. CDR3 in DNA: TGTGCCAGCAGCCACCTATCGGATAGCGTGAGTTACGAGCAGTACTTC. Translated: CASSHLSDSVSYEQYF.

The V gene is TRBV7-8, the J gene TRBJ2-3, with TRBD2 matching 10 bases. The CDR3 is 17 residues long. V shed 5 bases and J 5 bases; nucleotides not matched to a gene: 13. The germline gives CDR1 SGHVS, CDR2 FQNEAQ. The DNA for the CDR3 is TGTGCCAGCAGCCCTCGGACTAGCGGCAACGGTGGAGATACGCAGTATTTT. Translation: CASSPRTSGNGGDTQYF. The entire variable domain, with the rest obtained from reference TRBV7-8 and TRBJ2-3, is as follows: GAGVSQSPRYKVAKRGQDVALRCDPISGHVSLFWYQQALGQGPEFLTYFQNEAQLDKSGLPSDRFFAERPEGSVSTLKIQRTQQEDSAVYLCASSPRTSGNGGDTQYFGPGTRLTVL.

This clone was detected only a few times. This chain connects TRBV3-1 (or the pseudogene TRBV3-2) to TRBJ1-3; D is uncertain. There are 15 residues in the CDR3. V was clipped by 11 bases and J by 4 bases, with 21 bases between them. Per the germline V gene, CDR1 is LGHDT and CDR2 is YNNKEL (reference sequence). The CDR3: CASRTRAHEGNTIYF. Written as DNA, the CDR3 is TGTGCCTCCAGGACGCGGGCCCACGAAGGAAACACCATATATTTT.

This chain uses TRBV9 with TRBJ2-1; D uncertain. V was clipped by 3 bases and J by 0 bases, with 13 bases between them. The CDR3 extends over 16 amino acids. CDR1 SGDLS and CDR2 YYNGEE come from the germline V gene. Written as DNA, the CDR3 is TGTGCCAGCAGCGCGTACTTAGAAAGCTCCTACAATGAGCAGTTCTTC. Protein sequence: CASSAYLESSYNEQFF.

The rearrangement joins TRBV2 to TRBJ2-5, with a tentative D call TRBD1 (5 bases). Trimming removed 5 bases at V and 5 bases at J, with 12 bases between. From germline, CDR1 is SNHLY and CDR2 FYNNEI. This CDR3 spans 13 amino acids. The CDR3 spells CASSLQGSETQYF. DNA for the CDR3: TGTGCCAGCAGTCTCCAGGGATCCGAGACCCAGTACTTC.

V gene TRBV9 combines with J gene TRBJ1-1, with 9 bases aligning to TRBD1. This CDR3 has 16 amino acids. Trimming removed 4 bases from V and 0 bases from J; junction bases left unmatched: 7. In germline, CDR1 is SGDLS, CDR2 YYNGEE. The DNA of the CDR3 is TGTGCCAGCAGCCCCCGGACAGGGGTCATGAACACTGAAGCTTTCTTT. It encodes CASSPRTGVMNTEAFF.

The chain links TRBV6-5 to TRBJ2-2; D is uncertain. This CDR3 contains 13 residues. Deletions cut 2 bases from V and 3 bases from J, with 4 bases between. Germline CDR1 reads MNHEY; CDR2 reads SVGAGI. The CDR3 DNA reads TGTGCCAGCAGTTACGGCCACACCGGGGAGCTGTTTTTT. Its protein is CASSYGHTGELFF.

The gene calls are TRBV2 and TRBJ1-5; unclear D gene. CDR1 SNHLY and CDR2 FYNNEI come from the germline V gene. Trimming pared 7 bases from V and 5 bases from J, leaving 12 bases between. This CDR3 comprises 13 residues. CDR3 region: CASTNGDHQPQHF. The CDR3 DNA is TGTGCCAGCACGAACGGAGACCATCAGCCCCAGCATTTT.

The chain is built from TRBV6-6 and TRBJ2-7; 14 bases agree with TRBD2. V shed 7 bases, J shed 8 bases, and the junction held 13 bases outside the gene matches. Germline values: CDR1 MNHNY, CDR2 SVGAGI (reference sequence). CDR3 length: 16 residues. CDR3 residues: CASNSGLAGEVWQQYF. The CDR3 bases are TGTGCCAGCAACTCGGGACTAGCGGGAGAAGTATGGCAGCAGTACTTC.

This chain links TRBV30 with TRBJ2-3, with 7 bases lining up with TRBD2. Germline lookup yields CDR1 GTSNPN and CDR2 SVGIG (reference sequence). The CDR3 has 15 amino acids. The junction had 8 bases not matched to a gene; V was cut back by 0 bases and J by 5 bases. CDR3 coding DNA: TGTGCCTGGAGTGTCCTCGGGAGGAGAGGAGATACGCAGTATTTT. Translation: CAWSVLGRRGDTQYF.

This clone was counted only a few times. The J gene is TRBJ1-2, the V gene TRBV7-9; D possibly corresponds to TRBD1 (5 bases). Germline values: CDR1 SEHNR, CDR2 FQNEAQ (reference sequence). V was pared by 0 bases and J by 4 bases, with 9 bases between. This CDR3 has 14 amino acids. The CDR3 here is CASSLAGRAYGYTF. The DNA for the CDR3 is TGTGCCAGCAGCTTAGCAGGCAGGGCCTATGGCTACACCTTC.

The rearrangement uses TRBV20-1 and TRBJ2-3, with 10 bases fitting TRBD2. The germline gives CDR1 DFQATT, CDR2 SNEGSKA (reference sequence). Germline trimming cut 3 bases from V and 9 bases from J; bases unmatched to any gene: 12. The CDR3 is 15 residues long. Written as DNA, the CDR3 is TGCAGTGCTAGTCGCCAACTAGCGGGGCGGGGGACGCAGTATTTT. It is translated as CSASRQLAGRGTQYF.

The V gene is TRBV6-5, the J gene TRBJ2-1; TRBD1 might be the D (6 bases). The ends were cut back, 3 bases at V and 4 bases at J, with 10 bases in the middle. The CDR3 consists of 14 residues. Germline CDR1 reads MNHEY; CDR2 reads SVGAGI. The CDR3 protein is CASSYHREYNEQFF. CDR3 DNA: TGTGCCAGCAGTTATCACAGGGAATACAATGAGCAGTTCTTC.

The chain recombines TRBV28 with TRBJ2-3; TRBD2 matches at 12 bases. Trimming at V came to 4 bases and at J to 5 bases, leaving 4 bases not matched to a gene. Per the germline V gene, CDR1 is MDHEN and CDR2 is SYDVKM. The CDR3 runs to 15 residues. CDR3 DNA: TGTGCCAGCAGTTCTAGCGGGAGGGCCGGAGATACGCAGTATTTT. Translating it yields CASSSSGRAGDTQYF.

The chain combines TRBV2 with TRBJ1-3; TRBD1 aligns across 7 bases. This CDR3 contains 14 residues. Germline-derived CDR1 and CDR2 are SNHLY and FYNNEI. With V trimmed by 8 bases and J by 2 bases, 6 bases remained unmatched. The CDR3 sequence is CASESTGAGNTIYF. In nucleotides, the CDR3 is TGTGCCAGCGAGAGTACAGGGGCTGGAAACACCATATATTTT.

The table lists this clone with a count of one. The chain couples TRBV10-3 to TRBJ1-5, with D perhaps matching TRBD1 (5 bases). The V and J ends lost 5 bases and 3 bases respectively, with 8 bases between them. From germline, CDR1 is ENHRY and CDR2 SYGVKD. The CDR3 has 13 amino acids. CDR3 DNA sequence: TGTGCCATCAGTCCAGGGAACAATCAGCCCCAGCATTTT. Translated: CAISPGNNQPQHF.

The chain uses TRBV5-4 and TRBJ2-2, with unresolved D. Trimming took off 4 bases at V and 8 bases at J, with 15 bases between the two ends. Germline V gene sequence: CDR1 SGHNT, CDR2 YYREEE (reference sequence). The CDR3 loop spans 14 amino acids. The chain's CDR3 is CASSPVSPGGELFF. The CDR3 nucleotides read TGTGCCAGCAGCCCGGTTTCCCCCGGGGGGGAGCTGTTTTTT.

The chain recombines TRBV5-1 with TRBJ2-7; 10 bases match TRBD1. The CDR3 is 16 residues long. V lost 2 bases and J lost 5; bases outside the gene matches: 10. The germline V gene encodes CDR1 SGHRS and CDR2 YFSETQ. The CDR3 here is CASSLTQTGGAHEQYF. The CDR3 DNA is TGCGCCAGCAGCTTAACCCAGACAGGGGGCGCCCACGAGCAGTACTTC.

CDR3 sequence (DNA): TGTGCCAGCAGCTTAACCCTATGGAATAGCGGGAGCTCCTACAATGAGCAGTTCTTC. Protein sequence: CASSLTLWNSGSSYNEQFF. V gene TRBV11-3 combines with J gene TRBJ2-1, with 9 bases matching TRBD2. Germline V CDR1 and CDR2: SGHNT, YENEEA. The CDR3 has 19 residues. The V segment lost 2 bases and the J segment 0 bases; nucleotides outside the gene matches: 11.

V is TRBV6-5 and J is TRBJ2-7; 9 bases map to TRBD2. Germline-derived CDR1 and CDR2 are MNHEY and SVGAGI. V lost 6 bases and J lost 5; bases outside the gene matches: 8. This CDR3 comprises 14 residues. CDR3 loop: CASRPPGLANEQYF. The DNA of the CDR3 is TGTGCCAGCAGACCACCGGGACTAGCCAACGAGCAGTACTTC.

The rearrangement uses TRBV19 and TRBJ2-7; TRBD1 aligns across 12 bases. Germline V gene data show CDR1 as LNHDA and CDR2 as SQIVND (reference sequence). CDR3 length: 15 residues. Trimming took 6 bases from V and 5 from J; bases not matched to a gene: 8. The CDR3 DNA sequence: TGTGCCAGTAGCCTCTGGGGGACAGGGGGCCACGAGCAGTACTTC. It yields the protein CASSLWGTGGHEQYF.

The J gene is TRBJ2-2, the V gene TRBV3-1 (or the pseudogene TRBV3-2); TRBD2 matches at 10 bases. After removal of 4 bases from V and 4 bases from J, the junction contained 3 bases not matched to a gene. The CDR3 length is 15 residues. Germline-derived CDR1 and CDR2 are LGHDT and YNNKEL (reference sequence). CDR3: CASSLAGGGTGELFF. The DNA of the CDR3 is TGTGCCAGCAGCCTAGCGGGGGGTGGCACCGGGGAGCTGTTTTTT.

The chain combines TRBV7-9 with TRBJ1-5, with unresolved D. Germline-derived CDR1 and CDR2 are SEHNR and FQNEAQ (reference sequence). The CDR3 sequence is 13 residues long. The V end was cut by 5 bases, the J end by 6 bases, with 11 bases between. This CDR3 is CASSLSAVQPQHF. Written as DNA, the CDR3 is TGTGCCAGCAGCCTCAGTGCTGTTCAGCCCCAGCATTTT.

The chain has TRBV7-3 and TRBJ2-1; 10 bases align to TRBD2. Germline assignment: CDR1 SGHTA and CDR2 FQGTGA. V gave up 4 bases and J gave up 4 bases; unmatched junction bases: 4. The CDR3 is made up of 15 amino acids. This CDR3 reads CASSSLAGEYNEQFF. CDR3 nucleotides: TGTGCCAGCAGCTCCCTAGCGGGAGAGTACAATGAGCAGTTCTTC.

This chain joins TRBV2 and TRBJ1-4, with unresolved D. The V gene's germline CDR1 is SNHLY and CDR2 FYNNEI. Deletions cut 9 bases from V and 13 bases from J, with 18 bases between. The length of the CDR3 is 12 residues. The CDR3 loop reads CASTIGGYRLFF. As DNA, the CDR3 is TGTGCCAGTACAATAGGAGGTTATCGACTGTTTTTT.